These 28 T cell receptor beta chains were all obtained from the same sample, sequenced in a study of response to subunit inactivated influenza vaccine (dated by TCRdb to the late 2010s). The library was made by RT-PCR. The sequencer was an Illumina HiSeq 2500. TCRdb reanalyzed the raw reads on its own, using fastp at Q25 for trimming and MiXCR for clone calling, and kept in-frame beta chains. Identical CDR3 protein sequences are pooled into one entry, listed with their most common genes and DNA. Here the sample has approximately 500,000 distinct CDR3 sequences; 10% to 15% occur a single time. The leading ten clones occupy around 14% of the sample. The sample's time point label, in plain terms: 40 to 45 days after influenza vaccine administration. This sample comprised PBMCs from blood, obtained more than 35 days after vaccination. These receptors were taken from a man aged 45-60 years who received an inactivated influenza vaccine. Donor details come from another sample of the same person, matched by shared clones.

This clonotype showed up just a few times. The chain links TRBV27 to TRBJ2-2; 9 bases fit TRBD1. Germline V gene sequence: CDR1 MNHEY, CDR2 SMNVEV (reference sequence). The J segment lost 8 bases and the V segment lost 4 bases, leaving 11 bases of the junction unmatched. The CDR3 has 16 amino acids. CDR3 region: CASSSPGQGIRGELFF. The CDR3 DNA reads TGTGCCAGCAGTTCCCCCGGACAGGGGATACGGGGGGAGCTGTTTTTT.

This chain uses TRBV12-3 or TRBV12-4 with TRBJ1-1; the D is unclear. CDR3 length: 14 residues. V lost 3 bases and J 5 bases, leaving 13 bases between the germline ends. This CDR3 reads CASSFSVGTTEAFF. For the CDR3, the DNA is TGTGCCAGCAGTTTTAGTGTAGGAACAACTGAAGCTTTCTTT.

This chain links TRBV10-3 with TRBJ1-1, with D possibly matching TRBD1 (6 bases). Trimming left V 9 bases short and J 4 bases short, with 18 bases between. Germline-derived CDR1 and CDR2 are ENHRY and SYGVKD. The CDR3 spans 14 residues. CDR3 amino acids: CAITLQGAGTEAFF. The CDR3, as DNA: TGTGCCATTACTTTACAGGGAGCTGGCACTGAAGCTTTCTTT.

This clonotype appeared a few times. V usage is TRBV6-1 and J usage is TRBJ2-5; 14 positions match TRBD2. Germline loops: CDR1 MNHNS, CDR2 SASEGT. V lost 8 bases, J lost 2 bases, and 4 bases stayed unmatched. The CDR3 totals 15 residues. Here the CDR3 DNA reads TGTGCCAGCGGTAGACTAGCGGGGGGGCAAGAGACCCAGTACTTC. Translated: CASGRLAGGQETQYF.

This rearrangement joins TRBV29-1 to TRBJ2-5; the D gene is possibly TRBD1 (6 bases). Germline CDR1 SQVTM, CDR2 ANQGSEA. The CDR3 has 13 amino acids. Trimming shortened V by 1 base and J by 5 bases, and 11 bases separated the two germline ends. CDR3 DNA: TGCAGCGTTGAAGTTAGGGGGTGGGAGACCCAGTACTTC. Translation gives CSVEVRGWETQYF.

The chain employs TRBV7-2 and TRBJ2-2; D gene ambiguous. The CDR3 totals 14 residues. V was shortened by 5 bases and J by 2 bases, with 9 bases between the two germline ends. From germline, CDR1 is SGHTA and CDR2 FQGNSA. The CDR3 spells CASSPDGNTGELFF. In DNA form, the CDR3 reads TGTGCCAGCAGCCCGGACGGTAACACCGGGGAGCTGTTTTTT.

The V call is TRBV24-1, the J call TRBJ2-1; D perhaps matches TRBD1 (6 bases). Trimming removed 4 bases from V and 4 bases from J, with 10 bases in between. Germline assignment: CDR1 KGHDR and CDR2 SFDVKD. The CDR3 is made up of 14 amino acids. The DNA of the CDR3 is TGTGCCACCAGTGACCCGGGACAATACAATGAGCAGTTCTTC. Its translation: CATSDPGQYNEQFF.

In its sample, this clonotype was seen a few times. The rearrangement joins TRBV5-1 to TRBJ1-2; tentative D call: TRBD1 (6 bases). Germline V gene sequence: CDR1 SGHRS, CDR2 YFSETQ. V was pared by 0 bases and J by 8 bases, with 14 bases between. CDR3 length: 14 amino acids. CDR3: CASSLEQGREGYTF. Written as DNA, the CDR3 is TGCGCCAGCAGCTTGGAGCAGGGGCGTGAAGGCTACACCTTC.

This clonotype appeared many times. This chain uses TRBV12-3 or TRBV12-4 with TRBJ1-6, with D hard to call. The CDR3 length is 15 residues. Trimming left V 7 bases short and J 2 bases short, with 12 bases between. In nucleotides, the CDR3 is TGTGCCAGCACCAGGACTGGTACCTATAATTCACCCCTCCACTTT. Protein sequence: CASTRTGTYNSPLHF.

In its sample, this clonotype was seen a few times. V gene TRBV20-1 combines with J gene TRBJ2-7, with a weak D call TRBD2 (5 bases). Trimming stripped 6 bases from V and 5 bases from J, with 14 bases between. Germline V gene sequence: CDR1 DFQATT, CDR2 SNEGSKA (reference sequence). The CDR3 is 12 amino acids. The CDR3 here is CSAPGSADEQYF. The DNA of the CDR3 is TGCAGTGCCCCGGGATCGGCCGACGAGCAGTACTTC.

This clonotype was detected only a few times. The V call is TRBV28, the J call TRBJ2-7; D is ambiguous. Trimming took off 3 bases at V and 0 bases at J, with 9 bases between the two ends. In germline, CDR1 is MDHEN, CDR2 SYDVKM. This CDR3 has 14 residues. The CDR3 sequence is CASSFTGRSYEQYF. In nucleotides, the CDR3 is TGTGCCAGCAGTTTTACGGGCCGCTCCTACGAGCAGTACTTC.

This clonotype occurred a few times. The chain joins TRBV24-1 to TRBJ2-5, with D tentatively TRBD1 (7 bases). V was pared by 4 bases and J by 5 bases, with 19 bases between. Germline V gives CDR1 KGHDR, CDR2 SFDVKD. The CDR3 runs to 16 residues. CDR3 in DNA: TGTGCCACCAGTGACTCCCCGAAGACAGGGAGGGAGACCCAGTACTTC. Amino acids: CATSDSPKTGRETQYF.

This clonotype occurred many times. The CDR3 reads CASSQDSSYTDTQYF. In nucleotides, the CDR3 is TGCGCCAGCAGCCAAGATTCTAGTTACACAGATACGCAGTATTTT. This chain uses TRBV4-1 with TRBJ2-3; D is uncertain. Trimming pared 0 bases from V and 2 bases from J, leaving 9 bases between. The CDR3 is 15 residues long. Germline V CDR1 and CDR2: MGHRA, YSYEKL.

The chain uses TRBV6-1 and TRBJ2-3, with D maybe TRBD2 (6 bases). V was trimmed by 6 bases and J by 1 base, leaving 14 bases between them. This CDR3 contains 15 residues. The germline gives CDR1 MNHNS, CDR2 SASEGT. CDR3 DNA sequence: TGTGCCAGCAGCCGGGACTTCGCTGGCACAGATACGCAGTATTTT. Translation gives CASSRDFAGTDTQYF.

The sample holds many counts of this clonotype. The chain employs TRBV9 and TRBJ2-2; 8 bases are a match to TRBD2. From germline, CDR1 is SGDLS and CDR2 YYNGEE. The CDR3 consists of 14 residues. V gave up 6 bases and J gave up 7 bases; unmatched junction bases: 8. The CDR3 nucleotides read TGTGCCAGCAATCGGGAGGGCCTAGGCGGGGAGCTGTTTTTT. Amino acids: CASNREGLGGELFF.

This clonotype was detected ten times or more. This rearrangement joins TRBV7-9 to TRBJ2-2; D gene unclear. Germline values: CDR1 SEHNR, CDR2 FQNEAQ (reference sequence). The CDR3 contains 16 residues. Deletions cut 1 base from V and 5 bases from J, with 14 bases between. CDR3 amino acids: CASSLGPLPPTGELFF. The CDR3 DNA follows: TGTGCCAGCAGCTTAGGTCCCCTTCCCCCAACCGGGGAGCTGTTTTTT.

The table lists this clonotype with a few counts. The chain links TRBV12-3 or TRBV12-4 to TRBJ2-1; TRBD2 might be the D (5 bases). The CDR3 is made up of 14 amino acids. V dropped 6 bases and J dropped 7 bases, with 16 bases sitting between them. CDR3 protein: CASRPTLGWNEQFF. For the CDR3, the DNA is TGTGCCAGCAGGCCCACACTAGGTTGGAATGAGCAGTTCTTC.

The rearrangement links TRBV5-1 to TRBJ2-5; possible D gene TRBD1, 6 bases. V lost 1 base and J lost 5, with 15 bases in between. The CDR3 extends over 15 amino acids. Germline V CDR1 and CDR2: SGHRS, YFSETQ. The CDR3 spells CASSLTGTHGETQYF. The CDR3 DNA reads TGCGCCAGCAGCTTGACAGGGACCCACGGTGAGACCCAGTACTTC.

This clonotype was picked up a small number of times. This chain uses TRBV20-1 with TRBJ1-2; no firm D call. There are 13 residues in the CDR3. CDR1 DFQATT and CDR2 SNEGSKA come from the germline V gene (reference sequence). V shed 2 bases and J shed 8 bases, with 15 bases lying between them. The CDR3 loop is CSARLGGRRGYTF. CDR3 coding DNA: TGCAGTGCTAGATTGGGAGGGCGGCGCGGCTACACCTTC.

This clonotype was counted many times. The V gene is TRBV7-9, the J gene TRBJ2-7; D possibly uses TRBD1 or TRBD2 (5 bases each). V lost 5 bases and J 0 bases, leaving 11 bases between the germline ends. The CDR3 extends over 14 amino acids. Germline loops: CDR1 SEHNR, CDR2 FQNEAQ (reference sequence). The CDR3 bases are TGTGCCAGCAGCCGGGACCGAGGCTCCTACGAGCAGTACTTC. Translated, it gives CASSRDRGSYEQYF.

This clonotype has more than one count but fewer than ten. This chain uses TRBV6-1 with TRBJ2-1; a possible D gene is TRBD2 (6 bases). Germline V gene data show CDR1 as MNHNS and CDR2 as SASEGT. V dropped 6 bases and J dropped 1 base, with 16 bases sitting between them. The CDR3 length is 16 residues. The CDR3 spells CASSARGSGSYNEQFF. CDR3 in DNA: TGTGCCAGCAGCGCGCGGGGAAGCGGGTCCTACAATGAGCAGTTCTTC.

This chain connects TRBV6-6 to TRBJ2-4; TRBD1 agrees at 10 bases. The CDR3 is made up of 13 amino acids. CDR1 and CDR2 (germline): MNHNY, SVGAGI (reference sequence). V lost 5 bases, J lost 8 bases, and 3 bases stayed unmatched. CDR3 amino acids: CASSGQGGDIQYF. The CDR3 DNA sequence: TGTGCCAGCAGTGGACAGGGGGGGGACATTCAGTACTTC.

V gene TRBV20-1 combines with J gene TRBJ1-6; D may be TRBD1 (6 bases). V was clipped by 4 bases and J by 14 bases, with 18 bases between them. The CDR3 loop spans 13 amino acids. Per germline, CDR1 DFQATT and CDR2 SNEGSKA (reference sequence). The CDR3 spells CSANQGWPSTLHF. The CDR3 nucleotides are TGCAGTGCTAACCAGGGGTGGCCCTCTACCCTCCACTTT.

This clonotype has more than one count but fewer than ten. The V call is TRBV19, the J call TRBJ2-3; the D call may be TRBD1 or TRBD2 (5 bases each). This CDR3 region has 15 residues. Germline V lookup: CDR1 LNHDA, CDR2 SQIVND (reference sequence). Trimming pared 4 bases from V and 3 bases from J, leaving 14 bases between. The CDR3 reads CASSTASGATDTQYF. The DNA for the CDR3 is TGTGCCAGTAGTACAGCCTCCGGGGCGACAGATACGCAGTATTTT.

Ten or more counts support this clonotype. The V gene is TRBV20-1, the J gene TRBJ2-3; 13 nucleotides agree with TRBD2. The germline V gene encodes CDR1 DFQATT and CDR2 SNEGSKA (reference sequence). The CDR3 has 14 residues. Unmatched junction bases numbered 5, after V lost 5 bases and J lost 6 bases. The CDR3 loop reads CSAQTSGGRDTQYF. Written as DNA, the CDR3 is TGCAGTGCTCAGACTAGCGGGGGGAGGGATACGCAGTATTTT.

The chain links TRBV20-1 to TRBJ2-7; tentative D call: TRBD1 (5 bases). The CDR3 extends over 16 amino acids. Germline V CDR1 and CDR2: DFQATT, SNEGSKA (reference sequence). V lost 2 bases to trimming and J lost 1 base, with 18 bases between them. CDR3 coding DNA: TGCAGTGCTAGACCCTCAGAGGCAGGGTTGTCCTACGAGCAGTACTTC. Encoded protein: CSARPSEAGLSYEQYF.

This clonotype has a handful of counts. The chain uses TRBV24-1 and TRBJ1-1; D is ambiguous. The CDR3 is 17 residues long. Trimming stripped 6 bases from V and 0 bases from J, with 19 bases between. CDR1 KGHDR and CDR2 SFDVKD come from the germline V gene. This chain's CDR3 is CATSLNGFLALNTEAFF. CDR3 coding DNA: TGTGCCACCAGTCTAAACGGTTTCCTTGCTCTGAACACTGAAGCTTTCTTT.

There are a few counts of this clonotype. The rearrangement links TRBV20-1 to TRBJ2-2; 13 bases line up with TRBD2. CDR1 is DFQATT, CDR2 SNEGSKA, per germline (reference sequence). This CDR3 comprises 16 residues. Unmatched junction bases numbered 4, after V lost 4 bases and J lost 2 bases. The CDR3 bases are TGCAGTGCTACCCGGGGACTAGCGGGAAACACCGGGGAGCTGTTTTTT. Translated, it gives CSATRGLAGNTGELFF.